These 9 T cell receptor beta chains were sequenced from one sample in a study of blood T cell repertoires in COVID-19. Measured with immunoSEQ multiplex PCR; TCRdb has only the in-frame clones, and not every one. The sample contains about 200,000 clones, more than 80% of which appear only once. Sequenced material: PBMCs or T cells enriched from blood (not recorded which). The receptors were gathered from a man under 40 who had recovered from COVID-19.

The table lists this clone with a count of one. The chain couples TRBV5-4 to TRBJ2-5, with TRBD2 matching 7 bases. CDR3 length: 15 amino acids. The J segment lost 0 bases and the V segment lost 3 bases, leaving 5 bases of the junction unmatched. Germline CDR1 SGHNT, CDR2 YYREEE (reference sequence). The CDR3 here is CASSSPRGDQETQYF. CDR3 DNA sequence: TGTGCCAGCAGCTCGCCACGGGGGGACCAAGAGACCCAGTACTTC.

J is TRBJ2-3 and V is TRBV11-3; D possibly corresponds to TRBD2 (5 bases). The CDR3 is 14 residues long. Germline CDR1 reads SGHNT; CDR2 reads YENEEA. V was clipped by 1 base and J by 5 bases, with 10 bases between them. In DNA, the CDR3 is TGTGCCAGCAGCTTAGGAGGGTCCCTAGATACGCAGTATTTT. Its translation: CASSLGGSLDTQYF. Full variable domain (remainder filled in from reference TRBV11-3 and TRBJ2-3): EAGVVQSPRYKIIEKKQPVAFWCNPISGHNTLYWYLQNLGQGPELLIRYENEEAVDDSQLPKDRFSAERLKGVDSTLKIQPAELGDSAVYLCASSLGGSLDTQYFGPGTRLTVL.

The CDR3 loop reads CASSLYSGGAGNEQFF. The CDR3 DNA reads TGTGCCAGCAGCTTATATAGCGGGGGGGCGGGCAATGAGCAGTTCTTC. V is TRBV11-3 and J is TRBJ2-1, with TRBD2 matching 11 bases. The CDR3 runs to 16 residues. CDR1 is SGHNT, CDR2 YENEEA, per germline. The V gene end was trimmed by 2 bases and the J gene end by 6 bases; junction bases not matched to a gene: 6.

The chain uses TRBV2 and TRBJ2-7; 10 bases are shared with TRBD1. The ends lost 5 bases at V and 4 bases at J; junction bases unmatched: 5. The CDR3 extends over 14 amino acids. The germline CDR1 and CDR2 sequences are SNHLY and FYNNEI. CDR3 sequence: CASSTPGQGYEQYF. CDR3 sequence (DNA): TGTGCCAGCAGTACACCGGGACAGGGGTACGAGCAGTACTTC.

The CDR3 loop is CASSPLFQGPQETQYF. DNA of the CDR3: TGCGCCAGCAGCCCACTATTCCAGGGTCCCCAAGAGACCCAGTACTTC. The rearrangement joins TRBV4-1 to TRBJ2-5; tentative D call: TRBD1 (5 bases). Germline values: CDR1 MGHRA, CDR2 YSYEKL. The CDR3 length is 16 residues. V lost 4 bases to trimming and J lost 1 base, with 16 bases between them.

The table lists this clone with a few counts. The genes are TRBV10-2 and TRBJ2-2; a weak D match, TRBD1 (5 bases). V was trimmed by 3 bases and J by 6 bases, leaving 14 bases between them. This CDR3 contains 15 residues. Germline CDR1 WSHSY, CDR2 SAAADI. The CDR3 sequence: CASSERGKISGELFF. In DNA, the CDR3 is TGCGCCAGCAGTGAAAGGGGTAAAATTTCCGGGGAGCTGTTTTTT.

The chain joins TRBV6-2 or TRBV6-3 to TRBJ1-5; D remains unclear. Trimming pared 0 bases from V and 5 bases from J, leaving 11 bases between. CDR3 length equals 15 residues. Germline CDR1 is MNHEY and CDR2 is SVGEGT. Here the CDR3 DNA reads TGTGCCAGCAGTTACTCGGACGGGGTCCATCAGCCCCAGCATTTT. Translating gives CASSYSDGVHQPQHF.

The chain joins TRBV5-1 to TRBJ2-2, with TRBD1 matching 10 bases. J lost 4 bases, V lost 4 bases, and 4 bases had no gene match. Germline V gene lookup returns CDR1 SGHRS and CDR2 YFSETQ. The CDR3 totals 15 residues. The CDR3 nucleotides read TGCGCCAGCAGCCCAGGACAGGGGGTCACCGGGGAGCTGTTTTTT. This translates into CASSPGQGVTGELFF.

V gene TRBV6-4 combines with J gene TRBJ2-6; 8 bases line up with TRBD1. Germline values: CDR1 MRHNA, CDR2 SNTAGT. V lost 3 bases and J lost 3; bases outside the gene matches: 7. The CDR3 runs 17 residues. This chain's CDR3 is CASSEASGGVGANVLTF. Here the CDR3 DNA reads TGTGCCAGCAGTGAAGCGTCAGGGGGCGTTGGGGCCAACGTCCTGACTTTC.